This T cell receptor beta chain was retrieved from a study of cytomegalovirus exposure and HLA in healthy donors. Findings and caveats of the study: A likely sequencing artifact accounted for one observed cluster of highly shared sequence variants.

Comment on this clone: Its antigen is currently unknown.

In the PCR, 60 Vbeta and 13 Jbeta primers were used. Using immunoSEQ multiplex PCR, the repertoire was profiled, and TCRdb retains in-frame clones only, with some absent. Among 98,000 or so clones listed, about 80% were seen once. V was clipped by 2 bases and J by 4 bases; unmatched bases: 2. CDR3 length: 15 residues. CDR1 KGHSH and CDR2 LQKENI come from the germline V gene. The sequenced sample consisted of PBMCs. The TCR comes from a woman aged 18-30 years in good health and CMV-seropositive. The rearrangement links TRBV18 to TRBJ2-3; 11 positions match TRBD2. CDR3: CASSPELAGADTQYF. The CDR3 nucleotides are TGTGCCAGCTCACCAGAACTAGCGGGAGCAGATACGCAGTATTTT. The variable domain in full, with the rest retrieved from reference TRBV18 and TRBJ2-3, is NAGVMQNPRHLVRRRGQEARLRCSPMKGHSHVYWYRQLPEEGLKFMVYLQKENIIDESGMPKERFSAEFPKEGPSILRIQQVVRGDSAAYFCASSPELAGADTQYFGPGTRLTVL.